These T cell receptor beta chains were read from a single sample in a study of early stage breast cancer tumors. The method was immunoSEQ multiplex PCR; TCRdb's version includes in-frame clones alone and lacks a portion of them. The sample lists 25,000 to 35,000 clones, roughly 81% occurring once. Material: blood. The receptor source for this set is a person aged 45 to 59 with breast cancer. Each CDR3 is given with its conserved first and last residue. D genes are given only for firm matches. Only part of the rows carry a size: once, few, many, or a class if the clone is expanded.

DNA: TGTGCCAGCTCAGGGGGACAACACTATGGCTACACCTTC
CDR3: CASSGGQHYGYTF
D: .
size: .
J: TRBJ1-2
V: TRBV18

DNA: TGTGCCAGCAGCTTAGGTAGCTCCTATAATTCACCCCTCCACTTT
CDR3: CASSLGSSYNSPLHF
D: .
size: .
J: TRBJ1-6
V: TRBV7-9

DNA: TGTGCCAGCAGCTTAGCTCAGGGTCCCTCCTACGAGCAGTACTTC
CDR3: CASSLAQGPSYEQYF
D: .
size: .
J: TRBJ2-7
V: TRBV7-7

DNA: TGTGCCACCCACGGACAGGGCGGTCAGCCCCAGCATTTT
CDR3: CATHGQGGQPQHF
D: TRBD1
size: .
J: TRBJ1-5
V: TRBV10-3

DNA: TGTGCCACCAGCCCGAAGGGACAGGGGAATGAAAAACTGTTTTTT
CDR3: CATSPKGQGNEKLFF
D: TRBD1
size: .
J: TRBJ1-4
V: TRBV15

DNA: TGTGCCACTTCGTTCGGGGCAACTAATGAAAAACTGTTTTTT
CDR3: CATSFGATNEKLFF
D: .
size: .
J: TRBJ1-4
V: TRBV6-5

DNA: TGTGCCAGCAGCTTAACTCAAGATACGCAGTATTTT
CDR3: CASSLTQDTQYF
D: .
size: .
J: TRBJ2-3
V: TRBV11-2

DNA: TGTGCCAGCAGTTGGGGGACAGTTTTCACTGAAGCTTTCTTT
CDR3: CASSWGTVFTEAFF
D: TRBD1
size: .
J: TRBJ1-1
V: TRBV28

DNA: TGTGCCAGCAAGGGACAGGGATCTGGGGCCAACGTCCTGACTTTC
CDR3: CASKGQGSGANVLTF
D: TRBD1
size: .
J: TRBJ2-6
V: TRBV27

DNA: TGTGCCAGCAGCTCGTCACCGGGACAGGGGTCTCACGAGCAGTACTTC
CDR3: CASSSSPGQGSHEQYF
D: TRBD1
size: once
J: TRBJ2-7
V: TRBV7-9

DNA: TGTGCCAGCAGCTTAAATCCCCAGGGGGGAGCTAATGAAAAACTGTTTTTT
CDR3: CASSLNPQGGANEKLFF
D: TRBD1
size: .
J: TRBJ1-4
V: TRBV11-2

DNA: TGTGCCAGCAGCGGGATAGCGGGAGCGCAAGAGACCCAGTACTTC
CDR3: CASSGIAGAQETQYF
D: TRBD2
size: .
J: TRBJ2-5
V: TRBV9

DNA: TGTGCCAGCAGCCAAGGGTTGGCTAATGAAAAACTGTTTTTT
CDR3: CASSQGLANEKLFF
D: .
size: .
J: TRBJ1-4
V: TRBV16

DNA: TGTGCCAGCAGCCAACCTACGACTAGCGGGGGCTGGGAGACCCAGTACTTC
CDR3: CASSQPTTSGGWETQYF
D: TRBD2
size: .
J: TRBJ2-5
V: TRBV14

DNA: TGCGCCAGCAGCTTGGGGGGAGGTGGCTACACCTTC
CDR3: CASSLGGGGYTF
D: .
size: once
J: TRBJ1-2
V: TRBV5-1

DNA: TGTGCCAGCCTTCAAGACACCGGTACCGGGGAGCTGTTTTTT
CDR3: CASLQDTGTGELFF
D: .
size: .
J: TRBJ2-2
V: TRBV25-1

DNA: TGTGCCAGCAGTGGCGACAAGATGTACACCGGGGAGCTGTTTTTT
CDR3: CASSGDKMYTGELFF
D: .
size: few
J: TRBJ2-2
V: TRBV2

DNA: TGTGCCAGCAGTGACTCGGAGGGCGGGGATACGCAGTATTTT
CDR3: CASSDSEGGDTQYF
D: .
size: medium-sized
J: TRBJ2-3
V: TRBV6-4

DNA: TGCGCCAGCAGCTCGGACAGGGCGGTCACCGGGGAGCTGTTTTTT
CDR3: CASSSDRAVTGELFF
D: TRBD1
size: once
J: TRBJ2-2
V: TRBV5-1

DNA: TGTGCCAGCAGCAGCCGGTGGGGGGCTGAAAACACTGAAGCTTTCTTT
CDR3: CASSSRWGAENTEAFF
D: .
size: .
J: TRBJ1-1
V: TRBV21-1

DNA: TGTGCCAGTAGAAATGAAAGGGGGGGACAGGGACCCCTTAGCAATCAGCCCCAGCATTTT
CDR3: CASRNERGGQGPLSNQPQHF
D: TRBD1
size: .
J: TRBJ1-5
V: TRBV19

DNA: TGCGCCAGCAGCTCGACAGGGGCTAGCACAGATACGCAGTATTTT
CDR3: CASSSTGASTDTQYF
D: TRBD1
size: once
J: TRBJ2-3
V: TRBV5-1

DNA: TGTGCCAGCAGCTTAGTATCCGTAGATACGCAGTATTTT
CDR3: CASSLVSVDTQYF
D: .
size: .
J: TRBJ2-3
V: TRBV7-2

DNA: TGCGCCAGCAGCCTATTTGACATCACCGGGGAGCTGTTTTTT
CDR3: CASSLFDITGELFF
D: .
size: .
J: TRBJ2-2
V: TRBV5-1

DNA: TGTGCCAGCAGTTTGGAGAGCTCCTACGAGCAGTACTTC
CDR3: CASSLESSYEQYF
D: .
size: .
J: TRBJ2-7
V: TRBV28

DNA: TGTGCCATCAGTGAGACTAGCGGGAGGGGTGAGCAGTTCTTC
CDR3: CAISETSGRGEQFF
D: TRBD2
size: .
J: TRBJ2-1
V: TRBV10-3

DNA: TGCAGTGCTGGACAGGGGAACACCATATATTTT
CDR3: CSAGQGNTIYF
D: TRBD1
size: few
J: TRBJ1-3
V: TRBV20-1

DNA: TGCGCCAGCAGCTTGACTAGCGGGGCCTCCTACAATGAGCAGTTCTTC
CDR3: CASSLTSGASYNEQFF
D: TRBD2
size: .
J: TRBJ2-1
V: TRBV4-1

DNA: TGTGCCAGCAGGGAACAGGGTACCTATGGCTACACCTTC
CDR3: CASREQGTYGYTF
D: .
size: .
J: TRBJ1-2
V: TRBV25-1

DNA: TGTGCCAGCAATTTCAACATTCAGTACTTC
CDR3: CASNFNIQYF
D: .
size: .
J: TRBJ2-4
V: TRBV27

DNA: TGTGCCAGCAGCGAACAGGGCAACTATGGCTACACCTTC
CDR3: CASSEQGNYGYTF
D: .
size: .
J: TRBJ1-2
V: TRBV2

DNA: TGTGCCAGCAGTCGACTTATAATACCGACAGACCTGAACTATGGCTACACCTTC
CDR3: CASSRLIIPTDLNYGYTF
D: .
size: .
J: TRBJ1-2
V: TRBV28

DNA: TGTGCCAGCAGCGTCAGGGGATTCGTGCCCGCTGAAAAACTGTTTTTT
CDR3: CASSVRGFVPAEKLFF
D: .
size: .
J: TRBJ1-4
V: TRBV27

DNA: TGTGCCAGCAGTCCGAGCGGGAAACCCGGGGAGCCCCAGCATTTT
CDR3: CASSPSGKPGEPQHF
D: .
size: .
J: TRBJ1-5
V: TRBV11-2

DNA: TGTGCCAGCAGCCGTCCCCTTAGCGGGAGTGAGACCCAGTACTTC
CDR3: CASSRPLSGSETQYF
D: TRBD2
size: .
J: TRBJ2-5
V: TRBV7-2

DNA: TGTGCCTGGAGGACCCGGGACAGTGATGGCTACACCTTC
CDR3: CAWRTRDSDGYTF
D: TRBD1
size: .
J: TRBJ1-2
V: TRBV30

DNA: TGTGCCAGCAGCGTGGGGACAGGGATCTACGAGCAGTACTTC
CDR3: CASSVGTGIYEQYF
D: TRBD1
size: .
J: TRBJ2-7
V: TRBV5-6

DNA: TGTGCCAGTAGTACATCAACCACAGATACGCAGTATTTT
CDR3: CASSTSTTDTQYF
D: .
size: .
J: TRBJ2-3
V: TRBV19

DNA: TGCGCCAGCCGGACAGGAACTAGCTCCTATAATTCACCCCTCCACTTT
CDR3: CASRTGTSSYNSPLHF
D: TRBD1
size: once
J: TRBJ1-6
V: TRBV4-1

DNA: TGTGCCAGCAGCTTAGACTACGAGCAGTACTTC
CDR3: CASSLDYEQYF
D: .
size: .
J: TRBJ2-7
V: TRBV5-6

DNA: TGTGCCAGCAGTTCACGCGGGGGTAACACTGAAGCTTTCTTT
CDR3: CASSSRGGNTEAFF
D: .
size: .
J: TRBJ1-1
V: TRBV11-1

DNA: TGTGCCAGCAGCCCGCGGGACAGAAGTCAGCCCCAGCATTTT
CDR3: CASSPRDRSQPQHF
D: TRBD1
size: .
J: TRBJ1-5
V: TRBV7-6

DNA: TGTGCCAGCAGTTCCATAGGCCGGGCCCAGAACACTGAAGCTTTCTTT
CDR3: CASSSIGRAQNTEAFF
D: .
size: .
J: TRBJ1-1
V: TRBV28

DNA: TGTGCCAGTAGTACGACAGGGAGGGGTCAGCCCCAGCATTTT
CDR3: CASSTTGRGQPQHF
D: TRBD1
size: .
J: TRBJ1-5
V: TRBV19

DNA: TGTGCCAGCAGCTCCTCCCTACTAGCGGCTGCTTCCTACGAGCAGTACTTC
CDR3: CASSSSLLAAASYEQYF
D: TRBD2
size: .
J: TRBJ2-7
V: TRBV7-2

DNA: TGTGCCAGCAGAACAGGGCCGAATCAGCCCCAGCATTTT
CDR3: CASRTGPNQPQHF
D: .
size: .
J: TRBJ1-5
V: TRBV6-6

DNA: TGCGCCAGCAGCTTGGGGGCAGGGGGGACCTACGAGCAGTACTTC
CDR3: CASSLGAGGTYEQYF
D: .
size: .
J: TRBJ2-7
V: TRBV5-1

DNA: TGCGCCAGCAGCGGACAGGTTTCGGACACTGAAGCTTTCTTT
CDR3: CASSGQVSDTEAFF
D: TRBD1
size: .
J: TRBJ1-1
V: TRBV5-1

DNA: TGTGCCAGCAGCTCCTCAGGGTATGAGCAGTACTTC
CDR3: CASSSSGYEQYF
D: .
size: .
J: TRBJ2-7
V: TRBV11-2

DNA: TGTGCCACCAGCAGACCCCCTTGGGGGCTGCAGCCCCAGCATTTT
CDR3: CATSRPPWGLQPQHF
D: .
size: .
J: TRBJ1-5
V: TRBV15

DNA: TGTGCCAGCTCACAATCCAGCGGGAGGGGGCAGTTCTTC
CDR3: CASSQSSGRGQFF
D: TRBD2
size: .
J: TRBJ2-1
V: TRBV18

DNA: TGTGCCAGCAGCTTTTCGCCCCAAGAGACCCAGTACTTC
CDR3: CASSFSPQETQYF
D: .
size: .
J: TRBJ2-5
V: TRBV5-4

DNA: TGTGCCAGCAGCCTCATCTCGGGGGGCCCCCTCCACTTT
CDR3: CASSLISGGPLHF
D: .
size: .
J: TRBJ1-6
V: TRBV9

DNA: TGTGCCAGCAGCCCTTATGGACAGGGTTCCTACAATGAGCAGTTCTTC
CDR3: CASSPYGQGSYNEQFF
D: TRBD1
size: .
J: TRBJ2-1
V: TRBV11-2

DNA: TGTGCCACCTCCCTTACAGGGAGGGATGAGCAGTTCTTC
CDR3: CATSLTGRDEQFF
D: .
size: .
J: TRBJ2-1
V: TRBV10-3

DNA: TGTGCCAGCAGTGAGCTGACAGGGGCGTTTTTGAATTCACCCCTCCACTTT
CDR3: CASSELTGAFLNSPLHF
D: TRBD1
size: .
J: TRBJ1-6
V: TRBV2

DNA: TGCGCCAGCAGCGACGGTACAAGCCCCCAGCATTTT
CDR3: CASSDGTSPQHF
D: .
size: .
J: TRBJ1-5
V: TRBV10-1

DNA: TGTGCCAGCAGTTTGGGGGGGGCTCGTGGAAACACCATATATTTT
CDR3: CASSLGGARGNTIYF
D: .
size: .
J: TRBJ1-3
V: TRBV28

DNA: TGCGCCAGCAGCCGGATCAGACGGTCTACGGGGGCAATCTCTGGGGCCAACGTCCTGACTTTC
CDR3: CASSRIRRSTGAISGANVLTF
D: .
size: .
J: TRBJ2-6
V: TRBV4-1

DNA: TGTGCCAGTAGTTTCGGACTAGGTGTCGGCGAGCAGTACTTC
CDR3: CASSFGLGVGEQYF
D: TRBD2
size: .
J: TRBJ2-7
V: TRBV19